Each of the 11 T cell receptor beta chains below was sequenced from the same sample in a study of T-cell memory formation after mild COVID-19. TCRdb recomputed calls from the 5' RACE reads with MiXCR, one row per CDR3 protein. The sample has some 250,000 distinct CDR3 sequences, more than 8% seen once. The source material was PBMCs or a T cell subset sorted from them (not recorded which). Receptors were obtained from a man between 18 and 35 years old who had mild COVID-19 (a few samples of this study predate the infection). Cell type and time point are not known.

The CDR3 DNA follows: TGTGCCAGCAGCGAATACCGGGACAGGGTCTATGGCTACACCTTC. Encoded protein: CASSEYRDRVYGYTF. The chain employs TRBV7-2 and TRBJ1-2, with 9 positions matching TRBD1. Germline V gene lookup returns CDR1 SGHTA and CDR2 FQGNSA. The CDR3 consists of 15 residues. The V and J ends lost 5 bases and 4 bases, in that order; junction bases with no gene match: 8.

This clonotype has more than one count but fewer than ten. The CDR3 sequence: CASCGGAQTCEQYV. In DNA form, the CDR3 reads TGTGCCAGCTGCGGGGGGGCGCAGACCTGCGAGCAGTACGTC. The rearrangement joins TRBV7-9 to TRBJ2-7; 9 positions agree with TRBD2. V shed 8 bases, J shed 6 bases, and the junction held 11 bases outside the gene matches. The germline V gene has CDR1 SEHNR and CDR2 FQNEAQ (reference sequence). This CDR3 is built from 14 residues.

This clonotype was counted a few times. The chain recombines TRBV7-2 with TRBJ1-5; 7 nucleotides align to TRBD1. Germline V gene lookup returns CDR1 SGHTA and CDR2 FQGNSA. V lost 5 bases to trimming and J lost 5 bases; unmatched junction nucleotides: 9. The CDR3 totals 15 residues. The CDR3 nucleotides read TGTGCCAGCAGCCATACAGGGGTAGGGGATCAGCCCCAGCATTTT. This encodes CASSHTGVGDQPQHF.

This clonotype was recorded a few times. This chain joins TRBV15 and TRBJ2-1, with 7 bases aligning to TRBD2. This CDR3 has 14 amino acids. Germline CDR1 and CDR2: LNHNV and YYDKDF (reference sequence). The V segment lost 3 bases and the J segment 8 bases; nucleotides outside the gene matches: 7. The CDR3 loop is CATSSRRGVDEQFF. CDR3 coding DNA: TGTGCCACCAGCAGCCGCCGGGGGGTCGATGAGCAGTTCTTC.

This clonotype was seen more than once but under ten times. The chain employs TRBV12-3 or TRBV12-4 and TRBJ1-1, with D perhaps TRBD1 (6 bases). V dropped 3 bases and J dropped 1 base, with 9 bases sitting between them. CDR3 size: 14 residues. CDR3 DNA sequence: TGTGCCAGCAGTTTTGACAGGAAGAACACTGAAGCTTTCTTT. It yields the protein CASSFDRKNTEAFF.

The genes are TRBV12-3 or TRBV12-4 and TRBJ1-2; D is possibly TRBD1 (6 bases). The CDR3 has 14 amino acids. V was clipped by 7 bases and J by 0 bases, with 12 bases between them. The CDR3 spells CASNIRGANYGYTF. In nucleotides, the CDR3 is TGTGCCAGCAACATTAGGGGGGCTAACTATGGCTACACCTTC.

This clonotype appeared a few times. V and J are TRBV7-9 and TRBJ2-1, with D perhaps assigned TRBD1 or TRBD2 (5 bases each). Trimming stripped 6 bases from V and 6 bases from J, with 15 bases between. Germline loops: CDR1 SEHNR, CDR2 FQNEAQ (reference sequence). The length of the CDR3 is 14 residues. CDR3 region: CASSPRGSGNEQFF. The CDR3 nucleotides are TGTGCCAGCAGTCCTCGGGGCAGTGGCAATGAGCAGTTCTTC.

In this sample, this clonotype turned up a few times. The J gene is TRBJ1-4, the V gene TRBV30; D is unclear. CDR1 is GTSNPN, CDR2 SVGIG, per germline (reference sequence). V dropped 5 bases and J dropped 4 bases, with 11 bases sitting between them. The CDR3 totals 13 residues. This CDR3 is CAWSEALNEKLFF. CDR3 bases: TGTGCCTGGTCGGAGGCCCTTAATGAAAAACTGTTTTTT. Full variable domain (missing parts from reference TRBV30 and TRBJ1-4): SQTIHQWPATLVQPVGSPLSLECTVEGTSNPNLYWYRQAAGRGLQLLFYSVGIGQISSEVPQNLSASRPQDRQFILSSKKLLLSDSGFYLCAWSEALNEKLFFGSGTQLSVL.

The rearrangement uses TRBV2 and TRBJ2-7; D is uncertain. Germline CDR1 reads SNHLY; CDR2 reads FYNNEI. This CDR3 contains 12 residues. The V end was cut by 2 bases, the J end by 2 bases, with 4 bases between. The CDR3 sequence: CASSERAYEQYF. CDR3 sequence (DNA): TGTGCCAGCAGTGAACGGGCCTACGAGCAGTACTTC.

The V call is TRBV27, the J call TRBJ1-1; no reliable D call. Germline CDR1 is MNHEY and CDR2 is SMNVEV (reference sequence). V lost 5 bases and J lost 0, with 10 bases in between. CDR3 length equals 14 residues. For the CDR3, the DNA is TGTGCCAGCAGTCCACATAGAATGAACACTGAAGCTTTCTTT. Translation: CASSPHRMNTEAFF.

This rearrangement joins TRBV5-1 to TRBJ1-5; D remains ambiguous. Germline values: CDR1 SGHRS, CDR2 YFSETQ. The CDR3 runs to 15 residues. V lost 0 bases to trimming and J lost 4 bases, with 11 bases between them. DNA for the CDR3: TGCGCCAGCAGCTTGGGGGTCCAGGCGAATCAGCCCCAGCATTTT. It translates to CASSLGVQANQPQHF.